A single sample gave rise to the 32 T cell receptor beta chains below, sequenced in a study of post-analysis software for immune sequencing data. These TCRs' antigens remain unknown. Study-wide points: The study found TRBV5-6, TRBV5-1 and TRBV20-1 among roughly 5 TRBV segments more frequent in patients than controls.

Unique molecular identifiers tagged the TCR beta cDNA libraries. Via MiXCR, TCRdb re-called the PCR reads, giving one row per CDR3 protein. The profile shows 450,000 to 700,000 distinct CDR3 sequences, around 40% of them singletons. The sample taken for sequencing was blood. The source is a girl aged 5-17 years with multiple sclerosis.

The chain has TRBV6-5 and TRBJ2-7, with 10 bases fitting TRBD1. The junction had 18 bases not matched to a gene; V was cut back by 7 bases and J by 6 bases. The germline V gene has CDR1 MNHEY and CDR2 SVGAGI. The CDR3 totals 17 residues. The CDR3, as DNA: TGTGCCAGCATTATATATAGACTCCGGGACAGGGGAAGCGAGCAGTACTTC. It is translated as CASIIYRLRDRGSEQYF.

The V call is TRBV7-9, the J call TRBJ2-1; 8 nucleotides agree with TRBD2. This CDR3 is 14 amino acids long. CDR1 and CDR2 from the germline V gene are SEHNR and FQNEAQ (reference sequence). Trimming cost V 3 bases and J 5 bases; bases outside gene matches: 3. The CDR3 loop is CASSFSSGHNEQFF. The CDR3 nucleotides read TGTGCCAGCAGCTTCTCTAGCGGGCACAATGAGCAGTTCTTC. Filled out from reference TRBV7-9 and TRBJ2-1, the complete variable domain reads DTGVSQNPRHKITKRGQNVTFRCDPISEHNRLYWYRQTLGQGPEFLTYFQNEAQLEKSRLLSDRFSAERPKGSFSTLEIQRTEQGDSAMYLCASSFSSGHNEQFFGPGTRLTVL.

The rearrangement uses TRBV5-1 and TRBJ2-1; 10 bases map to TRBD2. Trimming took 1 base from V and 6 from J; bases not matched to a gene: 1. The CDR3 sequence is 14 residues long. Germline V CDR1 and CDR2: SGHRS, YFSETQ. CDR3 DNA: TGCGCCAGCAGCTTGCTAGCGGGGGCCAATGAGCAGTTCTTC. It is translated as CASSLLAGANEQFF.

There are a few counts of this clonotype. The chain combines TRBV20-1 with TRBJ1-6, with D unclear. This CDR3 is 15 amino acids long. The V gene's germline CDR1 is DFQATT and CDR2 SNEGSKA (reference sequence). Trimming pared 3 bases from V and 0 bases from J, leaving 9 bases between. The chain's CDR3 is CSARTGPSYNSPLHF. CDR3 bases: TGCAGTGCTAGGACCGGACCCTCCTATAATTCACCCCTCCACTTT.

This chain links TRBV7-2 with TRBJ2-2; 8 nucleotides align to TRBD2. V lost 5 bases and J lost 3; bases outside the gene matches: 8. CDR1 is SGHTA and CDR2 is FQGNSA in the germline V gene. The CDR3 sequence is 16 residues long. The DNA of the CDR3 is TGTGCCAGCAGCCCCGGGGAGCGGGGGTACACCGGGGAGCTGTTTTTT. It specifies CASSPGERGYTGELFF.

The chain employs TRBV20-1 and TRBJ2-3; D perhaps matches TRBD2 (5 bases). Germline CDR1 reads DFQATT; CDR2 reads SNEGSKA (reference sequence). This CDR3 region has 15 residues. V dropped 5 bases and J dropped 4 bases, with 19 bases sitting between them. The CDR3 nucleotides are TGCAGTGCTGGAGTTGACTACGTGGTAGCAGATACGCAGTATTTT. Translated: CSAGVDYVVADTQYF.

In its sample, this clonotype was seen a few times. CDR3 sequence reads: CASSERQGTSFRYGYTF. The CDR3 DNA reads as TGTGCCAGCAGTGAGCGGCAGGGGACATCGTTCCGCTATGGCTACACCTTC. V gene TRBV2 combines with J gene TRBJ1-2, with D perhaps TRBD1 (6 bases). Germline loops: CDR1 SNHLY, CDR2 FYNNEI. V lost 3 bases to trimming and J lost 4 bases, with 21 bases between them. This CDR3 has 17 residues.

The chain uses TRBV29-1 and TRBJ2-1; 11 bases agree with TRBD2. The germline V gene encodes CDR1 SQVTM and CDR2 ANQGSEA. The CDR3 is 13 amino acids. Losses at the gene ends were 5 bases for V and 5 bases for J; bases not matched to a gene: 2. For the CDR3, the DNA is TGCAGCGTTCTAGCGGGAGGTCACAATGAGCAGTTCTTC. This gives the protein CSVLAGGHNEQFF.

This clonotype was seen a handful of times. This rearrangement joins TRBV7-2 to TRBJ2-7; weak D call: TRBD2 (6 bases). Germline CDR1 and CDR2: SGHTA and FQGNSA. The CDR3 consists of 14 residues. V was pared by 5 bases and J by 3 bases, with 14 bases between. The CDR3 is CASSQLAADYEQYF. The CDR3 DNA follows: TGTGCCAGCAGCCAACTAGCTGCCGACTACGAGCAGTACTTC. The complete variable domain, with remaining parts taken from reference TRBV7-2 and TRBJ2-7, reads GAGVSQSPSNKVTEKGKDVELRCDPISGHTALYWYRQSLGQGLEFLIYFQGNSAPDKSGLPSDRFSAERTGGSVSTLTIQRTQQEDSAVYLCASSQLAADYEQYFGPGTRLTVT.

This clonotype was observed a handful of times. CDR3 region: CASSQVHSGGYEQYF. CDR3 nucleotide sequence: TGCGCCAGCAGCCAAGTGCATAGCGGGGGATACGAGCAGTACTTC. The chain carries TRBV4-1 and TRBJ2-5, with 9 bases that match TRBD2. The DNA end lines up better with TRBJ2-7; the J call may be wrong. Germline V gives CDR1 MGHRA, CDR2 YSYEKL. The CDR3 covers 15 residues.

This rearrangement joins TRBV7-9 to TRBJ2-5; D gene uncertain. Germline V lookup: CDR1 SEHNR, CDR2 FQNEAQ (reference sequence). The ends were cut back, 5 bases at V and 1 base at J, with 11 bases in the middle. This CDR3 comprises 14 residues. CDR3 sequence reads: CASSRWTGQETQYF. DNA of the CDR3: TGTGCCAGCAGCCGTTGGACCGGCCAAGAGACCCAGTACTTC.

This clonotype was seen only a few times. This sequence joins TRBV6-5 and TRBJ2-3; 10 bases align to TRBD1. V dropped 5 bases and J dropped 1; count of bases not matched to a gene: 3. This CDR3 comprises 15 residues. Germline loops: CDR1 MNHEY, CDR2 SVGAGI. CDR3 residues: CASSIGTGGTDTQYF. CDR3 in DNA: TGTGCCAGCAGTATCGGGACAGGGGGCACAGATACGCAGTATTTT.

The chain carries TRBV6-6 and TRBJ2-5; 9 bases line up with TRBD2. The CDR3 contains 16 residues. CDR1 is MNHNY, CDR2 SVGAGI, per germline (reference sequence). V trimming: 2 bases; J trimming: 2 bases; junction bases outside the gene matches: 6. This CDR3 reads CASSYPSGVIQETQYF. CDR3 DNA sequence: TGTGCCAGCAGTTACCCTAGCGGGGTTATTCAAGAGACCCAGTACTTC.

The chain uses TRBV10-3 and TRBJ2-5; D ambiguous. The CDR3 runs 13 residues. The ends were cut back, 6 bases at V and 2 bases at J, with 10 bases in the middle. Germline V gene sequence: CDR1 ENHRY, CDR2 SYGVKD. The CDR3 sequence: CAISRTAQETQYF. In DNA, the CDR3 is TGTGCCATCAGCAGGACGGCTCAAGAGACCCAGTACTTC.

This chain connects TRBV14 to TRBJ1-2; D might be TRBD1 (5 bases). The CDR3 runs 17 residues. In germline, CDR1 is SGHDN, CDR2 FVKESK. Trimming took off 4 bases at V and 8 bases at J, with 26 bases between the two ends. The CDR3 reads CASSLKADGPLTVGYTF. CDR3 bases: TGTGCCAGCAGCCTAAAAGCGGACGGGCCCTTGACAGTGGGCTACACCTTC. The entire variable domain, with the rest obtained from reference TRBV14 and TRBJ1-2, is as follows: EAGVTQFPSHSVIEKGQTVTLRCDPISGHDNLYWYRRVMGKEIKFLLHFVKESKQDESGMPNNRFLAERTGGTYSTLKVQPAELEDSGVYFCASSLKADGPLTVGYTFGSGTRLTVV.

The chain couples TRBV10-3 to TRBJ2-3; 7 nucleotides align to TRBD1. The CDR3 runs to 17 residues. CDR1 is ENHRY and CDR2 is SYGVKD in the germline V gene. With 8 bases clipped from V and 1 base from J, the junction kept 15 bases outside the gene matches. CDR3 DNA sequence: TGTGCCATCGCTCCATCAAGACAGGGCAGGGGCACAGATACGCAGTATTTT. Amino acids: CAIAPSRQGRGTDTQYF.

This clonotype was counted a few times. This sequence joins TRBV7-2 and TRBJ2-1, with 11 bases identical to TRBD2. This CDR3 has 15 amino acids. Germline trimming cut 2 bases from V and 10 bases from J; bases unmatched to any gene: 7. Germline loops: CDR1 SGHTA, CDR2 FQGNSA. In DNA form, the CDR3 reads TGTGCCAGCAGCTTACGGCCTAGCGGGAGGAGCGAGCAGTTCTTC. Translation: CASSLRPSGRSEQFF.

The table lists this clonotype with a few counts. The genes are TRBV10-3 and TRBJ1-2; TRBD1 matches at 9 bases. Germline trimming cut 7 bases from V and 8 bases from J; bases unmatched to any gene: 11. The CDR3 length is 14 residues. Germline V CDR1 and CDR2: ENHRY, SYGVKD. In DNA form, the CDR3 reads TGTGCCATCACTCGGGACAGGGCGAGGGGAGGCTACACCTTC. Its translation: CAITRDRARGGYTF.

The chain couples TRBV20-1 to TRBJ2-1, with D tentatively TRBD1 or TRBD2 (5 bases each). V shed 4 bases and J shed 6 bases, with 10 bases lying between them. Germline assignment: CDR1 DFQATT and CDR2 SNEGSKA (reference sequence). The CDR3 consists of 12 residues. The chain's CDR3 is CSATRGGNEQFF. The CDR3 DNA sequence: TGCAGTGCTACCCGGGGCGGCAATGAGCAGTTCTTC.

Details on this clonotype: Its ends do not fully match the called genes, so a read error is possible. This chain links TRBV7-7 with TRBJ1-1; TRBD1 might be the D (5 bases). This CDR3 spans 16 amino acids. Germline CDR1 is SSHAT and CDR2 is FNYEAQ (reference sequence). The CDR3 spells CASSLFVGQANTEAFF. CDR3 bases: TGTGCTAGCAGCTTATTTGTGGGGCAGGCGAACACTGAAGCTTTCTTT.

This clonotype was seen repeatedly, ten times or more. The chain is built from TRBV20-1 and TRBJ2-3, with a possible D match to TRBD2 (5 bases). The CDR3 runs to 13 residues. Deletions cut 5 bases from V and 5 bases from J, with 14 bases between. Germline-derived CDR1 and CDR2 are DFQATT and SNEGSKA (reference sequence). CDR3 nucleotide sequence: TGCAGTGCTGGGGAACTAGAGGTAGATACGCAGTATTTT. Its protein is CSAGELEVDTQYF.

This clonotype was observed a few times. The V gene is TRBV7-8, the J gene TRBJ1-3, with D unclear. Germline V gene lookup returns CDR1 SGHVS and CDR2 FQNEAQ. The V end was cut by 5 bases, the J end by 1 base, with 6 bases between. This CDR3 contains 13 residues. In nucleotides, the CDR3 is TGTGCCAGCAGCCGCGATTCTGGAAACACCATATATTTT. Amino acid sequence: CASSRDSGNTIYF.

The CDR3 DNA is TGTGCCAGCAGCAAACTAGCTGGTACGCAGTATTTT. This codes for CASSKLAGTQYF. V usage is TRBV7-2 and J usage is TRBJ2-3, with D possibly being TRBD2 (6 bases). Germline assignment: CDR1 SGHTA and CDR2 FQGNSA. The CDR3 extends over 12 amino acids. V lost 5 bases and J 8 bases, leaving 11 bases between the germline ends.

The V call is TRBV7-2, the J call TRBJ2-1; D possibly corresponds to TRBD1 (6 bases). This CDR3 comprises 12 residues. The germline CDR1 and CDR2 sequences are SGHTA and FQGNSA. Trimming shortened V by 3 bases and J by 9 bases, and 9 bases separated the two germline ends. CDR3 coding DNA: TGTGCCAGCAGCTTCGACAGGTTTGAGCAGTTCTTC. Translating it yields CASSFDRFEQFF.

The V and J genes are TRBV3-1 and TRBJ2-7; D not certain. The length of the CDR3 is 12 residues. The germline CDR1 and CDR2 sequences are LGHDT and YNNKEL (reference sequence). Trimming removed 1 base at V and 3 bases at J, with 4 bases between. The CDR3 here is CASSQVRYEQYF. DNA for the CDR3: TGTGCCAGCAGCCAAGTTCGCTACGAGCAGTACTTC.

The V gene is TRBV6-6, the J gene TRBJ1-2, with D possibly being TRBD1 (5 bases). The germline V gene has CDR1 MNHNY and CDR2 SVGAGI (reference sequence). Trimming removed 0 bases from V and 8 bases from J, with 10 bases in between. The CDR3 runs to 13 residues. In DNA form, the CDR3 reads TGTGCCAGCAGTTACTCGCAGGGCGACGGCTACACCTTC. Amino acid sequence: CASSYSQGDGYTF.

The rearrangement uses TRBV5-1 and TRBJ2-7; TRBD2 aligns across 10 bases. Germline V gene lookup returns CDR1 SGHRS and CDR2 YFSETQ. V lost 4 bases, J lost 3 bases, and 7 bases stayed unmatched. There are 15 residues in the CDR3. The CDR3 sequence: CASSPGASGSYEQYF. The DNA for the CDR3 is TGCGCCAGCAGCCCCGGGGCTAGCGGGAGCTACGAGCAGTACTTC.

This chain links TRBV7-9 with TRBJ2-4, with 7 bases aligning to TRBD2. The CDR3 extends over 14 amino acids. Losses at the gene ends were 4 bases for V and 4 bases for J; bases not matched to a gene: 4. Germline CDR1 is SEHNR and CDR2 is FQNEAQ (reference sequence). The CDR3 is CASSSSSGKNIQYF. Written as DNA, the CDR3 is TGTGCCAGCAGCTCATCTAGCGGTAAAAACATTCAGTACTTC.

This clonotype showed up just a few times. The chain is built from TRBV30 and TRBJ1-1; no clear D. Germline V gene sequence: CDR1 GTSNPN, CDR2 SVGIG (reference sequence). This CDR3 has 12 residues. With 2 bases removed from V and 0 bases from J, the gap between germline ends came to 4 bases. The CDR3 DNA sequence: TGTGCCTGGAGTCGGTTGAACACTGAAGCTTTCTTT. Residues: CAWSRLNTEAFF.

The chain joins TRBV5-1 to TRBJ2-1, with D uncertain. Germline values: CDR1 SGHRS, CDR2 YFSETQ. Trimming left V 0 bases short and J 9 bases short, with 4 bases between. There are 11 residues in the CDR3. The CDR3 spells CASSLDLEQFF. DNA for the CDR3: TGCGCCAGCAGCTTGGATCTTGAGCAGTTCTTC.

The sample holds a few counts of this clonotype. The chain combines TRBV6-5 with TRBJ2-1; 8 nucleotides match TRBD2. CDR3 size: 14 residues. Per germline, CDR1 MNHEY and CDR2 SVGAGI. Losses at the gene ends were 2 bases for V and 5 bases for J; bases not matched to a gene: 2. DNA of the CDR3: TGTGCCAGCAGTTACAGCGGGGGAAACAATGAGCAGTTCTTC. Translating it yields CASSYSGGNNEQFF.

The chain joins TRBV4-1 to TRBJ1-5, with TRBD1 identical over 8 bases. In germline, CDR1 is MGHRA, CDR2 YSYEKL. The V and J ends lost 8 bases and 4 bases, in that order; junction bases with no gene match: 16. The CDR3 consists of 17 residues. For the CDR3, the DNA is TGCGCCAGCGGCACGATAACCCTGGACAGGGAGAATCAGCCCCAGCATTTT. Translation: CASGTITLDRENQPQHF.